The next 20 T cell receptor beta chains were all read from a single sample in a study of cytotoxic CD8 clonotypes in ibrutinib-treated CLL. Clones were read by immunoSEQ multiplex PCR, and TCRdb kept only the in-frame ones, dropping some. The top ten clones hold approximately 3% of a sample with about 68,000 clones, about nine tenths of them seen once. This sample comprised PBMCs, obtained after 12 months of ibrutinib treatment. These TCRs come from a human donor with chronic lymphocytic leukemia.

This clone was detected a few times. The V call is TRBV7-3, the J call TRBJ2-5; maybe TRBD2 (6 bases). Germline CDR1 SGHTA, CDR2 FQGTGA. Trimming left V 5 bases short and J 0 bases short, with 13 bases between. The CDR3 has 15 residues. The CDR3 reads CASSRSGPYQETQYF. The CDR3 coding sequence is TGTGCCAGCAGCCGTAGCGGACCCTACCAAGAGACCCAGTACTTC.

This rearrangement joins TRBV5-4 to TRBJ2-7; tentatively, D is TRBD1 or TRBD2 (5 bases each). The CDR3 is 16 amino acids. Trimming took off 4 bases at V and 2 bases at J, with 19 bases between the two ends. Per germline, CDR1 SGHNT and CDR2 YYREEE (reference sequence). This CDR3 is CASSPTGDRIPYEQYF. CDR3 in DNA: TGTGCCAGCAGCCCGACTGGGGACCGAATTCCCTACGAGCAGTACTTC. Full variable domain (missing parts from reference TRBV5-4 and TRBJ2-7): ETGVTQSPTHLIKTRGQQVTLRCSSQSGHNTVSWYQQALGQGPQFIFQYYREEENGRGNFPPRFSGLQFPNYSSELNVNALELDDSALYLCASSPTGDRIPYEQYFGPGTRLTVT.

This chain links TRBV28 with TRBJ2-7, with 8 bases identical to TRBD2. Trimming removed 6 bases from V and 1 base from J; junction bases left unmatched: 8. The CDR3 is made up of 15 amino acids. Germline lookup yields CDR1 MDHEN and CDR2 SYDVKM. CDR3 sequence: CASSTSGSGSYEQYF. Written as DNA, the CDR3 is TGTGCCAGCAGCACAAGCGGGAGTGGGTCCTACGAGCAGTACTTC. Complete variable domain (other parts from reference TRBV28 and TRBJ2-7): DVKVTQSSRYLVKRTGEKVFLECVQDMDHENMFWYRQDPGLGLRLIYFSYDVKMKEKGDIPEGYSVSREKKERFSLILESASTNQTSMYLCASSTSGSGSYEQYFGPGTRLTVT.

The V call is TRBV10-3, the J call TRBJ2-1, with 13 bases aligning to TRBD2. This CDR3 has 16 residues. The V gene's germline CDR1 is ENHRY and CDR2 SYGVKD. V was pared by 5 bases and J by 4 bases, with 5 bases of the junction left unmatched. The CDR3 sequence is CAISPGTSGVYNEQFF. For the CDR3, the DNA is TGTGCCATCAGTCCCGGGACTAGCGGGGTATACAATGAGCAGTTCTTC.

This clone was seen a few times. V and J are TRBV29-1 and TRBJ1-2; no firm D call. V dropped 1 base and J dropped 8 bases, with 11 bases sitting between them. The CDR3 extends over 12 amino acids. The germline CDR1 and CDR2 sequences are SQVTM and ANQGSEA. The CDR3 DNA reads TGCAGCGTTGAAGTTGCCCAGCGGGGCTACACCTTC. The encoded protein is CSVEVAQRGYTF.

This chain joins TRBV9 and TRBJ1-3; 9 nucleotides match TRBD1. Germline V gene sequence: CDR1 SGDLS, CDR2 YYNGEE. Trimming cost V 0 bases and J 6 bases; bases outside gene matches: 4. This CDR3 region has 15 residues. The CDR3 sequence is CASSVEGQGTNTIYF. CDR3 bases: TGTGCCAGCAGCGTAGAGGGACAGGGTACAAACACCATATATTTT.

This clone was detected only once. V and J are TRBV5-1 and TRBJ2-3, with 10 positions matching TRBD2. With V trimmed by 7 bases and J by 2 bases, 10 bases remained unmatched. Germline-derived CDR1 and CDR2 are SGHRS and YFSETQ. The length of the CDR3 is 16 residues. The CDR3 nucleotides are TGCGCCAGCCAGACCTCGACTAGCGGGCTCACAGATACGCAGTATTTT. Its translation is CASQTSTSGLTDTQYF.

The chain links TRBV9 to TRBJ2-7, with TRBD2 matching over 9 bases. The CDR3 loop spans 16 amino acids. The germline V gene encodes CDR1 SGDLS and CDR2 YYNGEE. Germline trimming cut 3 bases from V and 0 bases from J; bases unmatched to any gene: 7. The CDR3 DNA follows: TGTGCCAGCAGCGACCGACTAGCGGCGAACTCCTACGAGCAGTACTTC. Translation gives CASSDRLAANSYEQYF.

J is TRBJ1-1 and V is TRBV5-1, with D possibly being TRBD1 (5 bases). CDR3 length: 14 residues. The germline V and J ends were trimmed by 2 bases and 3 bases, with 11 bases remaining between them. The V gene's germline CDR1 is SGHRS and CDR2 YFSETQ. The CDR3 bases are TGCGCCAGCAGCTTCGAGACAGCGGACACTGAAGCTTTCTTT. This sequence encodes CASSFETADTEAFF.

A few counts support this clone. This sequence joins TRBV28 and TRBJ1-2; D perhaps matches TRBD1 (6 bases). Germline V lookup: CDR1 MDHEN, CDR2 SYDVKM. CDR3 size: 14 residues. Trimming pared 2 bases from V and 4 bases from J, leaving 11 bases between. CDR3 coding DNA: TGTGCCAGCAGTTTAATCACAGGGATCTATGGCTACACCTTC. It codes for CASSLITGIYGYTF.

V is TRBV15 and J is TRBJ2-5; D might be TRBD2 (6 bases). CDR3 size: 14 residues. V was trimmed by 3 bases and J by 5 bases, leaving 13 bases between them. Germline V gene data show CDR1 as LNHNV and CDR2 as YYDKDF (reference sequence). The CDR3 DNA follows: TGTGCCACCAGCAGGGGCTCGGGGGTTGAGACCCAGTACTTC. This translates into CATSRGSGVETQYF.

The rearrangement links TRBV5-4 to TRBJ2-7; D ambiguous. The germline gives CDR1 SGHNT, CDR2 YYREEE (reference sequence). CDR3 length: 14 amino acids. The germline V and J ends were trimmed by 0 bases and 3 bases, with 10 bases remaining between them. The CDR3, as DNA: TGTGCCAGCAGCTTGGAAAGCAGATACTACGAGCAGTACTTC. As protein: CASSLESRYYEQYF. The variable domain in full, completed from reference TRBV5-4 and TRBJ2-7, reads ETGVTQSPTHLIKTRGQQVTLRCSSQSGHNTVSWYQQALGQGPQFIFQYYREEENGRGNFPPRFSGLQFPNYSSELNVNALELDDSALYLCASSLESRYYEQYFGPGTRLTVT.

This clone was seen once. The rearrangement uses TRBV5-1 and TRBJ1-1; 8 bases match TRBD1. The ends lost 3 bases at V and 1 base at J; junction bases unmatched: 11. The CDR3 is made up of 17 amino acids. Germline V gene lookup returns CDR1 SGHRS and CDR2 YFSETQ. As DNA, the CDR3 is TGCGCCAGCAGCTCGGCTATTAACAGGGGGAGGAACACTGAAGCTTTCTTT. Amino acid sequence: CASSSAINRGRNTEAFF.

This sequence joins TRBV2 and TRBJ2-7; 7 nucleotides line up with TRBD2. The germline V gene encodes CDR1 SNHLY and CDR2 FYNNEI. V was clipped by 6 bases and J by 1 base; unmatched bases: 6. This CDR3 comprises 14 residues. Here the CDR3 reads CASSRDYASYEQYF. Here the CDR3 DNA reads TGTGCCAGCAGCCGGGACTATGCTTCCTACGAGCAGTACTTC.

This clone was found a few times. The chain carries TRBV7-2 and TRBJ2-1, with 11 bases fitting TRBD2. Trimming removed 5 bases from V and 0 bases from J; junction bases left unmatched: 12. Germline loops: CDR1 SGHTA, CDR2 FQGNSA. CDR3 length: 19 amino acids. The CDR3 here is CASSPPARLAGYSYNEQFF. CDR3 nucleotides: TGTGCCAGCAGCCCGCCTGCCCGACTAGCGGGATACTCCTACAATGAGCAGTTCTTC. Full variable domain (remainder filled in from reference TRBV7-2 and TRBJ2-1): GAGVSQSPSNKVTEKGKDVELRCDPISGHTALYWYRQSLGQGLEFLIYFQGNSAPDKSGLPSDRFSAERTGGSVSTLTIQRTQQEDSAVYLCASSPPARLAGYSYNEQFFGPGTRLTVL.

The J gene is TRBJ2-5, the V gene TRBV6-5, with 8 positions matching TRBD2. The V gene end was trimmed by 2 bases and the J gene end by 4 bases; junction bases not matched to a gene: 9. The length of the CDR3 is 16 residues. Germline CDR1 and CDR2: MNHEY and SVGAGI. CDR3 amino acids: CASSYGSAGVGETQYF. The CDR3 DNA reads TGTGCCAGCAGTTACGGCTCAGCGGGAGTGGGAGAGACCCAGTACTTC.

There are a few counts of this clone. V gene TRBV6-1 combines with J gene TRBJ1-2; the match to TRBD1 covers 7 bases. The germline V gene has CDR1 MNHNS and CDR2 SASEGT. The J segment lost 8 bases and the V segment lost 6 bases, leaving 9 bases of the junction unmatched. The CDR3 covers 13 residues. This CDR3 reads CASSVGGARGYTF. The CDR3 region has the DNA TGTGCCAGCAGCGTAGGGGGCGCGAGGGGCTACACCTTC.

This chain joins TRBV5-1 and TRBJ2-7; no firm D call. CDR1 SGHRS and CDR2 YFSETQ come from the germline V gene. Trimming removed 4 bases at V and 2 bases at J, with 13 bases between. The length of the CDR3 is 14 residues. The CDR3 loop reads CASSRSTRTYEQYF. The CDR3 DNA reads TGCGCCAGCAGCCGATCGACAAGAACCTACGAGCAGTACTTC. The complete variable domain, with remaining parts taken from reference TRBV5-1 and TRBJ2-7, reads KAGVTQTPRYLIKTRGQQVTLSCSPISGHRSVSWYQQTPGQGLQFLFEYFSETQRNKGNFPGRFSGRQFSNSRSEMNVSTLELGDSALYLCASSRSTRTYEQYFGPGTRLTVT.

J is TRBJ2-1 and V is TRBV5-4; 7 nucleotides agree with TRBD2. Germline V lookup: CDR1 SGHNT, CDR2 YYREEE (reference sequence). This CDR3 spans 16 amino acids. V trimming: 3 bases; J trimming: 6 bases; junction bases outside the gene matches: 12. The CDR3 region has the DNA TGTGCCAGCAGCTCTCTGACGGGAGGTCGGTTCAATGAGCAGTTCTTC. Encoded protein: CASSSLTGGRFNEQFF.

This clone appeared a single time. The J gene is TRBJ1-2, the V gene TRBV5-1; 7 nucleotides align to TRBD1. Germline CDR1 and CDR2: SGHRS and YFSETQ. V trimming: 4 bases; J trimming: 11 bases; junction bases outside the gene matches: 14. CDR3 size: 14 residues. CDR3 sequence: CASSPPTGIPGYTF. CDR3 DNA: TGCGCCAGCAGCCCCCCGACAGGGATCCCTGGTTACACCTTC.